The T cell receptor (beta chain) described here comes from a study of identical twins. Germline CDR1 is SEHNR and CDR2 is FQNEAQ (reference sequence). V was cut by 1 base and J by 1 base, with 7 bases left in between. The CDR3 runs 15 residues. TCRdb re-derived calls from the 5' RACE reads in MiXCR, one entry per CDR3 protein. The repertoire holds 250,000 or so distinct CDR3 sequences, with approximately 8.6% as singletons. This sample was also put to use in a study of yellow fever vaccine responses in identical twins.

The chain combines TRBV7-9 with TRBJ2-2; D unclear. This TCR came from a young woman in good health. Sequenced material: CD8+ T cells sorted from blood. CDR3 nucleotides: TGTGCCAGCAGCTTAGGAGGCAGGAACACCGGGGAGCTGTTTTTT. This sequence encodes CASSLGGRNTGELFF.